This T cell receptor (beta chain) emerged from a study of T cell clonality in common variable immunodeficiency. Study results and caveats: CVID subjects had higher TCRbeta clonality than healthy controls, most marked in about a third. Common variable immunodeficiency TCR beta sequences reportedly had fewer deletions and N-nucleotide insertions.

V shed 0 bases, J shed 1 base, and the junction held 1 base outside the gene matches. Germline CDR1 reads SGHTA; CDR2 reads FQGTGA. The CDR3 extends over 15 amino acids. On this clone itself: As yet, its antigen is unknown. The CDR3 end lies 3 residues beyond the end of the read and is filled in from the germline J gene.

Data came from immunoSEQ multiplex PCR; TCRdb stores just in-frame clones and leaves some out. The table records 30,000 to 35,000 clones without singletons, the ten largest covering around 6.4%. The sample comprised peripheral blood mononuclear cells. The chain uses TRBV7-3 and TRBJ2-3; 7 bases match TRBD1. This TCR was recovered from a human donor with common variable immunodeficiency. The CDR3 bases that were read are TGTGCCAGCAGCTTAACAGGGGGCGGCACAGATACG. Translation gives CASSLTGGGTDT. The full CDR3 sequence reads CASSLTGGGTDTQYF.